This T cell receptor beta chain stems from a study of blood T cell repertoires in COVID-19. Study in general: T cells, B-cell-depleted T cells, or PBMCs supplied cDNA or gDNA.

Participants were aged roughly 18 to 100 years from around 25 US areas. Cohort assignment relied on participant-reported clinical history. Germline V lookup: CDR1 LNHDA, CDR2 SQIVND (reference sequence). The CDR3 extends over 11 amino acids. Between the trimmed V and J ends, which lost 8 bases and 7 bases, there was a span of 11 bases. As originally analysed: Reference gene primer amplification in the assay estimated nucleated cell counts. Generated by immunoSEQ multiplex PCR, the TCRdb table keeps only in-frame clones and is missing some. The DNA gave D and trimming, while V, J and clone size come from that table. The sample lists under 300,000 clones, 88% seen once, with about 2.5% in the top ten.

This sequence originates from a woman in her 40s with acute COVID-19. The rearrangement joins TRBV19 to TRBJ1-2, with D possibly being TRBD1 (6 bases). Sequenced: PBMCs or T cells enriched from blood (not recorded which). The CDR3 protein is CASAAGAGYTF. For the CDR3, the DNA is TGTGCCAGTGCGGCAGGGGCTGGCTACACCTTC.